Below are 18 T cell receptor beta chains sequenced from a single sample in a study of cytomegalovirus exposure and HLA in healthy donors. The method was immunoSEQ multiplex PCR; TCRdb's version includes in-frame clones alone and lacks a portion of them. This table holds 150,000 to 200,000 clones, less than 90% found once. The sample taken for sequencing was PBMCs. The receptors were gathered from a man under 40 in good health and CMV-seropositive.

CDR3 loop: CASSWQGAGETQYF. The DNA of the CDR3 is TGTGCCAGCAGCTGGCAGGGGGCTGGAGAGACCCAGTACTTC. V usage is TRBV5-4 and J usage is TRBJ2-5; TRBD1 matches 8 bases. Germline assignment: CDR1 SGHNT and CDR2 YYREEE (reference sequence). Trimming removed 3 bases from V and 4 bases from J; junction bases left unmatched: 5. The CDR3 loop spans 14 amino acids.

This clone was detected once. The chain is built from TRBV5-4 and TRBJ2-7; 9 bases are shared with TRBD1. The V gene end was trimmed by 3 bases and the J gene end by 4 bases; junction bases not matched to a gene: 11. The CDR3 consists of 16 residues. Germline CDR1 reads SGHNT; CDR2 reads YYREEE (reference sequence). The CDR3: CASSSDRYRGQYEQYF. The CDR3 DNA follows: TGTGCCAGCAGCTCTGACCGATACAGGGGGCAATACGAGCAGTACTTC.

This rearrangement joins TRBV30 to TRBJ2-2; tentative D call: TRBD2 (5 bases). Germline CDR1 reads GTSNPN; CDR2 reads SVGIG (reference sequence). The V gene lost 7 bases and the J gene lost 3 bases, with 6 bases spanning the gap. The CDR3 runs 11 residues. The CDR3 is CAYGDTGELFF. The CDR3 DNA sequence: TGTGCCTACGGGGACACCGGGGAGCTGTTTTTT.

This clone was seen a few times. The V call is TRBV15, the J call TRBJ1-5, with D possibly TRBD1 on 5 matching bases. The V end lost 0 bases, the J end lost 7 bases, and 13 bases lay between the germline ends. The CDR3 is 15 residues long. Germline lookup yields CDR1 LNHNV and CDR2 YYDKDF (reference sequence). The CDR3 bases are TGTGCCACCAGCAGAGACAGGGTCGAATACCAGCCCCAGCATTTT. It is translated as CATSRDRVEYQPQHF.

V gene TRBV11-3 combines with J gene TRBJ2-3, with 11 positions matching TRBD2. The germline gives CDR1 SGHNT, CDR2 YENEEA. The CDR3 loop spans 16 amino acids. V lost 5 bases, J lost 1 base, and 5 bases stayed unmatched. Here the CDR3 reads CASSPGTSGRTDTQYF. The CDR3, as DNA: TGTGCCAGCAGCCCCGGGACTAGCGGTCGCACAGATACGCAGTATTTT.

CDR3 nucleotide sequence: TGTGCCAGCAGCGTAGGCAGCGGGAGGGCCCTAGAGACCCAGTACTTC. Translating it yields CASSVGSGRALETQYF. The chain has TRBV9 and TRBJ2-5; 10 nucleotides line up with TRBD2. CDR3 length: 16 amino acids. Germline CDR1 SGDLS, CDR2 YYNGEE. V shed 0 bases and J 4 bases; nucleotides not matched to a gene: 6.

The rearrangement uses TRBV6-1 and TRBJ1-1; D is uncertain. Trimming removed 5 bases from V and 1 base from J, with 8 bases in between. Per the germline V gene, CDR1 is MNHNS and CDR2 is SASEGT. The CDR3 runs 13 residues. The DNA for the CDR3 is TGTGCCAGCAGTCCTCAACAGAACACTGAAGCTTTCTTT. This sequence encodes CASSPQQNTEAFF.

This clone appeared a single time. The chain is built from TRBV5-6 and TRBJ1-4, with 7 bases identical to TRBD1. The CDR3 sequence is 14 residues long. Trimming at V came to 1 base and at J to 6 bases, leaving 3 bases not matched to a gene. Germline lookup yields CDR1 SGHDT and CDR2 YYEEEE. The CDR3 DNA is TGTGCCAGCAGCTTGCCCAGGGGGGATGAAAAACTGTTTTTT. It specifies CASSLPRGDEKLFF.

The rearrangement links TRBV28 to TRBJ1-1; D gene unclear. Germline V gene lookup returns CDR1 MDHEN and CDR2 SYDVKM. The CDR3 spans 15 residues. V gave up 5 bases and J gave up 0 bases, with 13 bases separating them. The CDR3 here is CASSPPPGMNTEAFF. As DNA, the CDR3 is TGTGCCAGCAGTCCCCCCCCCGGGATGAACACTGAAGCTTTCTTT.

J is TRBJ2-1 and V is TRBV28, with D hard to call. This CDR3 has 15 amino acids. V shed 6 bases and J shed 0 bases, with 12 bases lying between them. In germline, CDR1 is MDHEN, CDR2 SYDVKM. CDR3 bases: TGTGCCAGCAGCCCAAACATTCCCTCCTACAATGAGCAGTTCTTC. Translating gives CASSPNIPSYNEQFF.

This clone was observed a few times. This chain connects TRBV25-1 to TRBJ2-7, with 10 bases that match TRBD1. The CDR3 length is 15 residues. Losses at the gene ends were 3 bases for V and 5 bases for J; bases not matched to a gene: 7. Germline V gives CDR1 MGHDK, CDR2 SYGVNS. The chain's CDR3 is CASSDPGQGVHEQYF. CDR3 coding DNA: TGTGCCAGCAGTGACCCCGGACAGGGGGTCCACGAGCAGTACTTC.

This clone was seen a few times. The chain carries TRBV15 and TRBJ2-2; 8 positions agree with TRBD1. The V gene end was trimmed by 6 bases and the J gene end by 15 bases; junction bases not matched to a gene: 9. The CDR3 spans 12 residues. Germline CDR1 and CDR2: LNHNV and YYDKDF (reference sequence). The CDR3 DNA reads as TGTGCCACCAGTCGGACCGGGACAGGAATGTTTTTT. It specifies CATSRTGTGMFF.

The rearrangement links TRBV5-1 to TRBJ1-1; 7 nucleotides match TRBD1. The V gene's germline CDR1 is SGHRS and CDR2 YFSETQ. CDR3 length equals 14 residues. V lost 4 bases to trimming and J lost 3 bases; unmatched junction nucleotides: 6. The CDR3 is CASSGRTGDTEAFF. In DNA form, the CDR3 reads TGCGCCAGCAGCGGGAGGACAGGCGACACTGAAGCTTTCTTT.

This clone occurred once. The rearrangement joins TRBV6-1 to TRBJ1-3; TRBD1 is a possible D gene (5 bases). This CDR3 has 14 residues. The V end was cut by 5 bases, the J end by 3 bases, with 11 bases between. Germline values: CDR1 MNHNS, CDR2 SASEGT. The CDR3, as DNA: TGTGCCAGCAGTCAAACAGGATATGGAAACACCATATATTTT. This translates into CASSQTGYGNTIYF.

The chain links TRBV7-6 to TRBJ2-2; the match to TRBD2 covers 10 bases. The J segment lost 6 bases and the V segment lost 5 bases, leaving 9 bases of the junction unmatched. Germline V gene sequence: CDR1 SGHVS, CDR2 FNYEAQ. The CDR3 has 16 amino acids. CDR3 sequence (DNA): TGTGCCAGCAGCATCCGAGCGGGGGGGCCCGCCGGGGAGCTGTTTTTT. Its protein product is CASSIRAGGPAGELFF.

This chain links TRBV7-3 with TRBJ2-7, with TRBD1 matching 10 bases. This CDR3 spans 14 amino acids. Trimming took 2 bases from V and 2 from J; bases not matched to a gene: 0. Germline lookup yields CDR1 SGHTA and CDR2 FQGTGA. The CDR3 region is CASSLGTGAYEQYF. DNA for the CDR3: TGTGCCAGCAGCTTAGGGACAGGGGCCTACGAGCAGTACTTC.

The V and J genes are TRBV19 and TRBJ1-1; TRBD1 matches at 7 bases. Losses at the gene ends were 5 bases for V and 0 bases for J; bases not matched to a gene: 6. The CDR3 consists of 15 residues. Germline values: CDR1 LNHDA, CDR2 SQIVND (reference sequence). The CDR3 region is CASSQGEILNTEAFF. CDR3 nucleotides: TGTGCCAGTAGTCAGGGGGAAATACTGAACACTGAAGCTTTCTTT.

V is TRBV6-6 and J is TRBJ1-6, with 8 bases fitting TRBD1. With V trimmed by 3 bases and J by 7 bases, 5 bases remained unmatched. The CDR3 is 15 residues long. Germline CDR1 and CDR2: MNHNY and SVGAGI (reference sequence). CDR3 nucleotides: TGTGCCAGCAGTTATAGACAGGGGCAGAATTCACCCCTCCACTTT. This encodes CASSYRQGQNSPLHF.